A selection of T cell receptor beta chains follows, all from one sample in a study of blood T cell repertoires in COVID-19. Using immunoSEQ multiplex PCR, the repertoire was profiled, and TCRdb retains in-frame clones only, with some absent. This sample has roughly 70,000 clones, with 75% to 90% found just once. The material sequenced was peripheral blood. These receptors all stem from a man in his 70s who had recovered from COVID-19. CDR3s include the opening cysteine and the closing phenylalanine or tryptophan. Each record gives: J gene, V gene, D gene, clone size, CDR3 protein, CDR3 DNA. The D gene is left open where the match is weak. Clone sizes are given selectively: once, few, many, or a class where the clone is expanded.

J: TRBJ2-7; V: TRBV4-1; D: -; size: -; CDR3: CASSRSGGQDEQYF; DNA: TGCGCCAGCAGCCGCTCCGGGGGGCAGGACGAGCAGTACTTC
J: TRBJ1-5; V: TRBV19; D: -; size: -; CDR3: CASSIFSQGSNQPQHF; DNA: TGTGCCAGTAGTATCTTTAGTCAGGGAAGCAATCAGCCCCAGCATTTT
J: TRBJ2-7; V: TRBV6-2/TRBV6-3; D: TRBD2; size: -; CDR3: CASSPFGVAGTYEQYF; DNA: TGTGCCAGCAGCCCCTTCGGGGTAGCGGGGACCTACGAGCAGTACTTC
J: TRBJ2-7; V: TRBV19; D: TRBD1; size: -; CDR3: CASSRKGQGASYEQYF; DNA: TGTGCCAGTAGTAGAAAGGGACAGGGGGCGTCCTACGAGCAGTACTTC
J: TRBJ2-2; V: TRBV15; D: TRBD2; size: -; CDR3: CATSVPGLAGGLRELFF; DNA: TGTGCCACCAGCGTACCGGGACTAGCGGGAGGATTGAGGGAGCTGTTTTTT
J: TRBJ2-2; V: TRBV5-4; D: -; size: -; CDR3: CASSPEQVDTGELFF; DNA: TGTGCCAGCAGCCCGGAACAGGTAGACACCGGGGAGCTGTTTTTT
J: TRBJ2-7; V: TRBV19; D: TRBD1; size: once; CDR3: CASVGQGAHEQYF; DNA: TGTGCCAGTGTGGGACAGGGGGCCCACGAGCAGTACTTC
J: TRBJ2-7; V: TRBV7-2; D: -; size: -; CDR3: CASSLDRGGYSSYEQYF; DNA: TGTGCCAGCAGCTTAGATCGCGGGGGCTATAGCTCCTACGAGCAGTACTTC
J: TRBJ1-3; V: TRBV10-3; D: TRBD1; size: -; CDR3: CASRRDRDSTIYF; DNA: TGTGCCTCCCGCCGGGACAGGGATAGCACCATATATTTT
J: TRBJ2-5; V: TRBV7-7; D: TRBD2; size: -; CDR3: CASSSTSGQETQYF; DNA: TGTGCCAGCAGCTCGACTAGCGGACAAGAGACCCAGTACTTC
J: TRBJ1-5; V: TRBV6-2/TRBV6-3; D: -; size: many; CDR3: CASSYSGASQPQHF; DNA: TGTGCCAGCAGTTACAGCGGGGCGAGTCAGCCCCAGCATTTT
J: TRBJ1-1; V: TRBV3-1/TRBV3-2; D: -; size: few; CDR3: CASSQVGGNTEAFF; DNA: TGTGCCAGCAGCCAAGTGGGAGGGAACACTGAAGCTTTCTTT
J: TRBJ2-1; V: TRBV9; D: TRBD2; size: -; CDR3: CASSRGTSGSSYNEQFF; DNA: TGTGCCAGCAGCAGAGGAACTAGCGGGAGCTCCTACAATGAGCAGTTCTTC
J: TRBJ1-5; V: TRBV4-3; D: -; size: -; CDR3: CASSQDWGKGQPQHF; DNA: TGCGCCAGCAGCCAAGATTGGGGTAAGGGGCAGCCCCAGCATTTT
J: TRBJ1-2; V: TRBV29-1; D: -; size: -; CDR3: CSVEKGAGVEANYGYTF; DNA: TGCAGCGTTGAAAAAGGGGCAGGGGTGGAGGCTAACTATGGCTACACCTTC
J: TRBJ1-3; V: TRBV6-5; D: -; size: few; CDR3: CASSTFSGEDTIYF; DNA: TGTGCCAGCAGTACTTTTTCCGGGGAGGACACCATATATTTT
J: TRBJ2-7; V: TRBV6-5; D: TRBD1; size: -; CDR3: CASTRPGDSEQYF; DNA: TGTGCCAGCACCAGGCCTGGGGACAGTGAGCAGTACTTC
J: TRBJ2-5; V: TRBV5-8; D: -; size: -; CDR3: CASSLTGLRETQYF; DNA: TGTGCCAGCAGCTTGACAGGGCTCAGGGAGACCCAGTACTTC
J: TRBJ2-1; V: TRBV19; D: TRBD1; size: -; CDR3: CASSAPRPPGQGANWPEQFF; DNA: TGTGCCAGTAGTGCACCCCGCCCTCCGGGACAGGGGGCGAACTGGCCTGAGCAGTTCTTC
J: TRBJ2-5; V: TRBV5-1; D: TRBD1; size: -; CDR3: CASSTPNRGRETQYF; DNA: TGCGCCAGCAGCACCCCGAACAGGGGGCGAGAGACCCAGTACTTC
J: TRBJ1-2; V: TRBV4-3; D: TRBD1; size: -; CDR3: CASSQDFVVGTASNYGYTF; DNA: TGCGCCAGCAGCCAAGATTTCGTTGTTGGGACAGCAAGTAACTATGGCTACACCTTC
J: TRBJ1-1; V: TRBV2; D: -; size: few; CDR3: CASSESPTGIAEAFF; DNA: TGTGCCAGCAGTGAATCCCCTACAGGGATCGCTGAAGCTTTCTTT
J: TRBJ2-3; V: TRBV5-1; D: TRBD1; size: -; CDR3: CASSFGQVLGSTDTQYF; DNA: TGCGCCAGCAGCTTCGGACAGGTCTTAGGGAGCACAGATACGCAGTATTTT